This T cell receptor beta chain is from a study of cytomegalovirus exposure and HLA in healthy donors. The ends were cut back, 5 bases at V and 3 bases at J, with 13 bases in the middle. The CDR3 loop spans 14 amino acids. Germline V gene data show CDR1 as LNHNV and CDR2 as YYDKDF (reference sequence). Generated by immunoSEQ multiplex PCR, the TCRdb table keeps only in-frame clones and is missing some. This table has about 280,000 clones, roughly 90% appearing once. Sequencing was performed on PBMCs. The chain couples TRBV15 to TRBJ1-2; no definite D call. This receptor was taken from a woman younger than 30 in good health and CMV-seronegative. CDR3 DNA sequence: TGTGCCACCAGCGCTATTACTCGGGACTATGGCTACACCTTC. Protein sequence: CATSAITRDYGYTF.